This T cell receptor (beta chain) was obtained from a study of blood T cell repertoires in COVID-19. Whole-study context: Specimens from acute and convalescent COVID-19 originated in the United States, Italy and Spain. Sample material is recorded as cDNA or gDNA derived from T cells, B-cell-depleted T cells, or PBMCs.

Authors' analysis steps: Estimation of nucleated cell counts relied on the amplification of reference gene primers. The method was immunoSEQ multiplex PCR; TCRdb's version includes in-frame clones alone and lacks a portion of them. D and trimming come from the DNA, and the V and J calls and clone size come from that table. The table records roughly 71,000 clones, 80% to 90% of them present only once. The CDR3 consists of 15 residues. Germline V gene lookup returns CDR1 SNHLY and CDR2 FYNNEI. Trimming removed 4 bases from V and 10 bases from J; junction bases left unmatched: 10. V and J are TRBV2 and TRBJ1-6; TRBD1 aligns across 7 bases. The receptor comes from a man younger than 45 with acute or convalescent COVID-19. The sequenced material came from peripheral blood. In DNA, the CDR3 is TGTGCCAGCAGTGCCGAGACAGGGATCGAATCACCCCTCCACTTT. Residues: CASSAETGIESPLHF.